Sequencing of this T cell receptor beta chain was carried out in a study of read filtering for tumor transcriptome and immune sequencing. Study-wide background: Mean patient age was roughly 66 years, range 47 to 80; 17 to 20 male, around 15 female. Fewer than 10 patients were R-ISS I, around 15 were R-ISS II, six or seven were R-ISS III.

Study results and limitations: This fraction held mixed bone marrow immune cells after CD138-negative sorting.

V lost 0 bases, J lost 4 bases, and 15 bases lay in between. Germline assignment: CDR1 SQVTM and CDR2 ANQGSEA. The CDR3 has 15 residues. This library used around 400 ng RNA and molecular barcoded adaptors spanning alpha/delta and beta/gamma chains. TCRdb independently ran MiXCR on the reads; one entry per CDR3 protein. The data contain 40,000 or so distinct CDR3 sequences, approximately 12% of them singletons. In this sample, this clonotype turned up many times. What it binds is not known. The sequence was collected from a donor at least 40 years old with multiple myeloma. The chain recombines TRBV29-1 with TRBJ1-1; D not certain. The specimen was a population of CD138-negative cells sorted from bone marrow. The CDR3 sequence: CSVEDSGGASTEAFF. As DNA, the CDR3 is TGCAGCGTTGAAGATTCGGGTGGAGCGTCCACTGAAGCTTTCTTT.